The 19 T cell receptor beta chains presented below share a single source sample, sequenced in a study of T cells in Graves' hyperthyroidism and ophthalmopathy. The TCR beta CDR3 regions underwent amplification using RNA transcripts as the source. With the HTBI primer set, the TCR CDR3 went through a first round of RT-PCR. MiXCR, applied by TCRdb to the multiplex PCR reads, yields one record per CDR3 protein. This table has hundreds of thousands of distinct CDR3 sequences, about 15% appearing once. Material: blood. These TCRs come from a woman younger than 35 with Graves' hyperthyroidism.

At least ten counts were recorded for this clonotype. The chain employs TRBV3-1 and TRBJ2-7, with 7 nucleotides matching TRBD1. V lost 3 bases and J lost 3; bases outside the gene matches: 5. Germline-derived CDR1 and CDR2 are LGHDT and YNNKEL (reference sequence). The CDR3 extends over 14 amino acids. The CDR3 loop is CASSQSDRSYEQYF. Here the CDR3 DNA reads TGTGCCAGCAGCCAGTCGGACAGGAGCTACGAGCAGTACTTC.

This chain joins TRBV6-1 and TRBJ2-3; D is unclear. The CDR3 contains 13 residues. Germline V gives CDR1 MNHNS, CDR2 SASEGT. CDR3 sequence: CAAWGRDTDTQYF. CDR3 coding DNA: TGTGCTGCGTGGGGAAGGGACACAGATACGCAGTATTTT.

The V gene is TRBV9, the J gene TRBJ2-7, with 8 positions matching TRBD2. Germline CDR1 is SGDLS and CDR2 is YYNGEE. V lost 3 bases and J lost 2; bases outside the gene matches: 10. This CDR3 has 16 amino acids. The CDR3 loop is CASSAPAGTSTYEQYF. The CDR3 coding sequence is TGTGCCAGCAGCGCGCCGGCGGGGACTAGTACCTACGAGCAGTACTTC.

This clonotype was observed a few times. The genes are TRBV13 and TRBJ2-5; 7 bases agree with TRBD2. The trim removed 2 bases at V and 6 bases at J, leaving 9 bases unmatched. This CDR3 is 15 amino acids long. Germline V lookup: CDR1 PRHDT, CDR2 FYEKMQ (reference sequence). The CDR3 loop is CASSLKGLVGQTQYF. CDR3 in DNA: TGTGCCAGCAGCTTAAAAGGACTAGTCGGACAGACCCAGTACTTC.

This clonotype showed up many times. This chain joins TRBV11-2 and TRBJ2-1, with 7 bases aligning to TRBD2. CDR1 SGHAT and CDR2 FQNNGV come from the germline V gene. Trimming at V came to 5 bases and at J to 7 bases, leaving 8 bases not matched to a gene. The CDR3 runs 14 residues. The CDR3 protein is CASSRQSGVNEQFF. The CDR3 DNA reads TGTGCCAGCAGCCGCCAAAGCGGGGTGAATGAGCAGTTCTTC.

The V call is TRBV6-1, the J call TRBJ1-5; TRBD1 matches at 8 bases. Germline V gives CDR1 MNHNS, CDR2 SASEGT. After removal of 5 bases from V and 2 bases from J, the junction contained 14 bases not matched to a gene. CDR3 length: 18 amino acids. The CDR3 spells CASSYGFRGLSGNQPQHF. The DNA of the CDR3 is TGTGCCAGCAGTTACGGCTTCAGGGGGCTCAGTGGCAATCAGCCCCAGCATTTT.

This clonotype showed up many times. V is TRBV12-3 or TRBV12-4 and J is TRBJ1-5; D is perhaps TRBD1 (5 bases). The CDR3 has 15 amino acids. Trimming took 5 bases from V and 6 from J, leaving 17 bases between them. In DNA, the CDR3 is TGTGCCAGCAGTCCCCCCGACAGTTCCGGTCAGCCCCAGCATTTT. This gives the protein CASSPPDSSGQPQHF.

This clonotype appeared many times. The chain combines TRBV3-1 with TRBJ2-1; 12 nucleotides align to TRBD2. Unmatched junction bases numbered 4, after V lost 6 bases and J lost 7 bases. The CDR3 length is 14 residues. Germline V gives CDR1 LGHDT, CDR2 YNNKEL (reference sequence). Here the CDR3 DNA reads TGTGCCAGCAGACGGACTAGCGGGAAGAATGAGCAGTTCTTC. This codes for CASRRTSGKNEQFF.

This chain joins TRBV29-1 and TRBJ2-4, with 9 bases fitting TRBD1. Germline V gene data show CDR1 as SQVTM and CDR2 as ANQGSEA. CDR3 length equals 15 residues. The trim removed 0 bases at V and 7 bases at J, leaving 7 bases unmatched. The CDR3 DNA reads TGCAGCGTTGAAGAAGGACAGGGGTGGGGGAACATTCAGTACTTC. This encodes CSVEEGQGWGNIQYF. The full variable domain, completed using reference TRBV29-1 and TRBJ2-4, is SAVISQKPSRDICQRGTSLTIQCQVDSQVTMMFWYRQQPGQSLTLIATANQGSEATYESGFVIDKFPISRPNLTFSTLTVSNMSPEDSSIYLCSVEEGQGWGNIQYFGAGTRLSVL.

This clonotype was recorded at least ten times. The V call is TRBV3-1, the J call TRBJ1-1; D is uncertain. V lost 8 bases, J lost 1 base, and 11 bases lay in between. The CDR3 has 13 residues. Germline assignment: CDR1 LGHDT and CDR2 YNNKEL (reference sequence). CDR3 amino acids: CASSRTGNTEAFF. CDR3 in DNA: TGTGCCAGCTCACGGACGGGGAACACTGAAGCTTTCTTT.

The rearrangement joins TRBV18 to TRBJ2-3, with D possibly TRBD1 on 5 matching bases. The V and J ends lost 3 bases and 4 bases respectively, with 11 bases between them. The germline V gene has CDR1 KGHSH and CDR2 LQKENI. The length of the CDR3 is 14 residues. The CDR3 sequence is CASSPLGAADTQYF. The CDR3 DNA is TGTGCCAGCTCACCCCTAGGGGCAGCAGATACGCAGTATTTT.

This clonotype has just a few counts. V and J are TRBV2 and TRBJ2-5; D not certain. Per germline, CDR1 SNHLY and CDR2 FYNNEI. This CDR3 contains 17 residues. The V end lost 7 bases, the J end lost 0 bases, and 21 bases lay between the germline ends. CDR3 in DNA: TGTGCCAGCACTCCCCCCTTAAGACTTGAGTACCAAGAGACCCAGTACTTC. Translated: CASTPPLRLEYQETQYF.

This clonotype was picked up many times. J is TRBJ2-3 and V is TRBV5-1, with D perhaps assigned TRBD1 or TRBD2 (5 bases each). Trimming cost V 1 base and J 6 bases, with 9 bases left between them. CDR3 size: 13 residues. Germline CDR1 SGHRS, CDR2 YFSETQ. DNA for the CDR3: TGCGCCAGCAGCTTGTGGGGGACGGATACGCAGTATTTT. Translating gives CASSLWGTDTQYF.

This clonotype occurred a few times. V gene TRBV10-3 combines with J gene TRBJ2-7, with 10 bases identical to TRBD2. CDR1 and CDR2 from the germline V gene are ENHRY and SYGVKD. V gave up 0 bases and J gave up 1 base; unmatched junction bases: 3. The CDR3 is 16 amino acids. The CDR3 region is CAISESVAGGSYEQYF. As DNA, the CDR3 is TGTGCCATCAGTGAGTCCGTAGCGGGAGGTTCCTACGAGCAGTACTTC.

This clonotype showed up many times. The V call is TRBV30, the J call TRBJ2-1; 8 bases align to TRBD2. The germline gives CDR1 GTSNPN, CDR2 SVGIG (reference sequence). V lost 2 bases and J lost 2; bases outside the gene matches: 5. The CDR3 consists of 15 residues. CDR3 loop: CAWSSPGLAYNEQFF. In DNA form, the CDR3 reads TGTGCCTGGAGTAGTCCGGGACTAGCCTACAATGAGCAGTTCTTC.

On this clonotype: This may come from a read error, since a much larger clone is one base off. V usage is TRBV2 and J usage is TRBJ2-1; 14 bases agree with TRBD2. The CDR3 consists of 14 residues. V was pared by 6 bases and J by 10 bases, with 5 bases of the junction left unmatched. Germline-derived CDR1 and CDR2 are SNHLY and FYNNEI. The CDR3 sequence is CASRGTSGSEEQFF. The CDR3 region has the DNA TGTGCCAGCAGGGGGACTAGCGGGAGTGAGGAGCAGTTCTTC.

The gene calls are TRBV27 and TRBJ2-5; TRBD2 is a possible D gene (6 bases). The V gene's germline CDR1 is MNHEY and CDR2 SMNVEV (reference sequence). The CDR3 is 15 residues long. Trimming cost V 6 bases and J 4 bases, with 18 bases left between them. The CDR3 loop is CASSLVGGGRETQYF. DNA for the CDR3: TGTGCCAGCAGCTTAGTGGGGGGAGGAAGAGAGACCCAGTACTTC.

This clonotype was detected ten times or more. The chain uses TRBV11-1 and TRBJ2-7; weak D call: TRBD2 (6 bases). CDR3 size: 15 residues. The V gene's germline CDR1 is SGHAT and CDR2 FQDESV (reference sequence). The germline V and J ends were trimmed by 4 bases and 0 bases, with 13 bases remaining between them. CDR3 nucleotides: TGTGCCAGCAGCTCGCGGGACCGCGCCTCCTACGAGCAGTACTTC. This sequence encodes CASSSRDRASYEQYF.

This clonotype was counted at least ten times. The CDR3 bases are TGTGCCTGGAGTCTAGACAGGGGTACCTACAATGAGCAGTTCTTC. This gives the protein CAWSLDRGTYNEQFF. The genes are TRBV30 and TRBJ2-1; 8 nucleotides line up with TRBD1. Germline CDR1 and CDR2: GTSNPN and SVGIG (reference sequence). CDR3 length: 15 amino acids. Trimming took 2 bases from V and 2 from J; bases not matched to a gene: 5.